One sample yielded the 12 T cell receptor beta chains listed below, sequenced in a study of blood T cell repertoires in COVID-19. Only in-frame clones appear in the TCRdb table, and some are missing; sequencing was by immunoSEQ multiplex PCR. The sample carries some 140,000 clones, around 79% recorded once. Sample: peripheral blood. Receptors originate from a man aged 80 or over with acute or convalescent COVID-19.

The CDR3 is CASSYPGPSGNQPQHF. The DNA for the CDR3 is TGTGCCAGCAGTTACCCGGGTCCTTCCGGCAATCAGCCCCAGCATTTT. The chain uses TRBV6-2 or TRBV6-3 and TRBJ1-5, with D unresolved. The CDR3 runs to 16 residues. The V gene lost 2 bases and the J gene lost 2 bases, with 13 bases spanning the gap. Germline CDR1 reads MNHEY; CDR2 reads SVGEGT.

The rearrangement uses TRBV18 and TRBJ2-7; TRBD1 aligns across 7 bases. The V segment lost 3 bases and the J segment 2 bases; nucleotides outside the gene matches: 10. The length of the CDR3 is 16 residues. Germline CDR1 reads KGHSH; CDR2 reads LQKENI. CDR3 coding DNA: TGTGCCAGCTCACCGAATTTTGGGACAGCCGCCTACGAGCAGTACTTC. This codes for CASSPNFGTAAYEQYF.

The CDR3, as DNA: TGTGCCAGCAGCTCCTCGACAGGAAGGGGATGGAGCTCTGGAAACACCATATATTTT. Amino acid sequence: CASSSSTGRGWSSGNTIYF. The V gene is TRBV5-8, the J gene TRBJ1-3, with TRBD1 as a possible D gene (6 bases). CDR1 is SGHTS and CDR2 is YDEGEE in the germline V gene. Trimming shortened V by 3 bases and J by 0 bases, and 22 bases separated the two germline ends. The CDR3 spans 19 residues. Complete variable domain (other parts from reference TRBV5-8 and TRBJ1-3): EAGVTQSPTHLIKTRGQQATLRCSPISGHTSVYWYQQALGLGLQFLLWYDEGEERNRGNFPPRFSGRQFPNYSSELNVNALELEDSALYLCASSSSTGRGWSSGNTIYFGEGSWLTVV.

DNA for the CDR3: TGTGCCAGCAGCCTAGACCCCCGGACGGGGAGGGGAACGCAGTATTTT. This gives the protein CASSLDPRTGRGTQYF. The gene calls are TRBV5-6 and TRBJ2-3; 7 nucleotides agree with TRBD2. The ends lost 4 bases at V and 9 bases at J; junction bases unmatched: 17. The CDR3 sequence is 16 residues long. The germline V gene has CDR1 SGHDT and CDR2 YYEEEE. Full variable domain (rest looked up from reference TRBV5-6 and TRBJ2-3): DAGVTQSPTHLIKTRGQQVTLRCSPKSGHDTVSWYQQALGQGPQFIFQYYEEEERQRGNFPDRFSGHQFPNYSSELNVNALLLGDSALYLCASSLDPRTGRGTQYFGPGTRLTVL.

In this sample, this clone turned up a few times. V is TRBV12-3 or TRBV12-4 and J is TRBJ1-2; TRBD1 agrees at 7 bases. The trim removed 6 bases at V and 4 bases at J, leaving 2 bases unmatched. CDR3 size: 12 residues. CDR3 sequence: CASRGQAYGYTF. The CDR3 nucleotides are TGTGCCAGCAGAGGACAGGCCTATGGCTACACCTTC.

The table lists this clone with a count of one. This chain links TRBV19 with TRBJ2-1, with D possibly TRBD1 on 6 matching bases. The CDR3 is 17 amino acids. The V and J ends lost 1 base and 4 bases respectively, with 17 bases between them. Germline V gene data show CDR1 as LNHDA and CDR2 as SQIVND (reference sequence). The CDR3 DNA sequence: TGTGCCAGTAGTATAGGTCCCACAGGGCTTCGGTACAATGAGCAGTTCTTC. The encoded protein is CASSIGPTGLRYNEQFF.

This chain uses TRBV5-1 with TRBJ2-2; D unclear. Germline V CDR1 and CDR2: SGHRS, YFSETQ. V lost 1 base, J lost 1 base, and 5 bases lay in between. The CDR3 totals 14 residues. The CDR3 sequence: CASSLTGNTGELFF. The CDR3 DNA is TGCGCCAGCAGCTTGACGGGGAACACCGGGGAGCTGTTTTTT.

This sequence joins TRBV15 and TRBJ1-2; no firm D call. CDR1 and CDR2 (germline): LNHNV, YYDKDF (reference sequence). V lost 5 bases, J lost 0 bases, and 4 bases lay in between. The CDR3 consists of 12 residues. The CDR3 reads CATSQSNYGYTF. The CDR3 DNA reads as TGTGCCACCAGCCAATCTAACTATGGCTACACCTTC. Using reference TRBV15 and TRBJ1-2 for the parts outside the CDR3, the full variable domain is DAMVIQNPRYQVTQFGKPVTLSCSQTLNHNVMYWYQQKSSQAPKLLFHYYDKDFNNEADTPDNFQSRRPNTSFCFLDIRSPGLGDTAMYLCATSQSNYGYTFGSGTRLTVV.

This chain uses TRBV2 with TRBJ1-5, with TRBD1 as a possible D gene (5 bases). V was trimmed by 1 base and J by 2 bases, leaving 9 bases between them. Germline V lookup: CDR1 SNHLY, CDR2 FYNNEI. This CDR3 comprises 15 residues. CDR3 in DNA: TGTGCCAGCAGTGAAGGGGCCAGGGGCAATCAGCCCCAGCATTTT. This gives the protein CASSEGARGNQPQHF.

The chain uses TRBV27 and TRBJ1-2; 7 positions agree with TRBD1. Germline V CDR1 and CDR2: MNHEY, SMNVEV (reference sequence). The CDR3 runs 12 residues. With 6 bases clipped from V and 4 bases from J, the junction kept 2 bases outside the gene matches. The CDR3 region is CASRTGSYGYTF. As DNA, the CDR3 is TGTGCCAGCAGGACAGGGTCCTATGGCTACACCTTC.

The rearrangement joins TRBV30 to TRBJ1-1; 8 bases map to TRBD1. Unmatched junction bases numbered 5, after V lost 4 bases and J lost 4 bases. The CDR3 covers 13 residues. Germline V gene lookup returns CDR1 GTSNPN and CDR2 SVGIG (reference sequence). The CDR3 DNA follows: TGTGCCTGGACCAGGGGGCCGGGCACTGAAGCTTTCTTT. Its translation: CAWTRGPGTEAFF.

The rearrangement uses TRBV10-3 and TRBJ2-1; 9 nucleotides match TRBD1. The CDR3 extends over 16 amino acids. Germline trimming cut 3 bases from V and 14 bases from J; bases unmatched to any gene: 17. Germline CDR1 and CDR2: ENHRY and SYGVKD. This CDR3 reads CAISDLPGQGLSGEFF. Here the CDR3 DNA reads TGTGCCATCAGTGACCTTCCGGGACAGGGACTTTCCGGAGAGTTCTTC.